This T cell receptor (beta chain) stems from a study of blood T cells in healthy people across ages. Russia was home to the donors, healthy Caucasian individuals aged roughly 6 to 90. Extractions gave at least 6 micrograms of total RNA per sample. Primers used in a second PCR of roughly 7 to 11 cycles were a sample-barcoded 5' primer and a J-beta primer mix. Sequencing yielded, for each sample, at least 3 million paired-end reads carrying CDR3. In TCRdb, the 5' RACE reads were re-called with MiXCR into one record per CDR3 protein. The data hold roughly 1,500,000 distinct CDR3 sequences, with 42% observed a single time. Trimming cost V 8 bases and J 10 bases; bases outside gene matches: 13. The CDR3 runs to 14 residues. In germline, CDR1 is MNHNY, CDR2 SVGAGI (reference sequence).

The TCR originated in a woman aged 18-30 years in good health. Sequencing was carried out using blood. The V and J genes are TRBV6-6 and TRBJ2-1, with 8 bases lining up with TRBD2. CDR3 nucleotides: TGTGCCAGCGCCCCGCGGGGGGACCCCTACGAGCAGTTCTTC. Amino acids: CASAPRGDPYEQFF.